The next 20 T cell receptor beta chains were all read from a single sample in a study of blood T cell repertoires in COVID-19 (TCRdb year 2020). The library relied on the immunoSEQ multiplex PCR assay. The table comes from immuneACCESS by way of TCRdb, which keeps in-frame sequences with V and J called. Part of the clones is missing from these tables; in studies checked, under half for an unresolved V gene and the rest for unknown reasons. This sample lists roughly 220,000 clones; more than 75% were detected once. The top ten clones comprise 7.5% to 9.5% of the sample. Sequencing used peripheral blood. These TCRs come from a woman older than 75 with COVID-19, enrolled during active disease.

The chain uses TRBV9 and TRBJ2-5; possibly TRBD1 for D (5 bases). CDR1 is SGDLS, CDR2 YYNGEE, per germline. V was shortened by 5 bases and J by 3 bases, with 8 bases between the two germline ends. The CDR3 loop spans 12 amino acids. CDR3 amino acids: CASSAREETQYF. The CDR3 DNA reads TGTGCCAGCAGTGCCAGGGAAGAGACCCAGTACTTC.

V gene TRBV2 combines with J gene TRBJ1-2, with 8 positions matching TRBD1. Unmatched junction bases numbered 9, after V lost 8 bases and J lost 4 bases. This CDR3 has 14 residues. In germline, CDR1 is SNHLY, CDR2 FYNNEI. CDR3 nucleotides: TGTGCCAGCGTAGGAGACAGGGGTTCCTATGGCTACACCTTC. As protein: CASVGDRGSYGYTF.

CDR3 nucleotide sequence: TGTGCCAGCAGTCGGGGGGGAGCGATGGGCAATCAGCCCCAGCATTTT. Translating gives CASSRGGAMGNQPQHF. The V and J genes are TRBV27 and TRBJ1-5; D possibly corresponds to TRBD1 (5 bases). The V end was cut by 5 bases, the J end by 2 bases, with 16 bases between. Germline-derived CDR1 and CDR2 are MNHEY and SMNVEV (reference sequence). There are 16 residues in the CDR3.

The gene calls are TRBV18 and TRBJ1-1; D is unresolved. CDR3 size: 13 residues. Between the trimmed V and J ends, which lost 3 bases and 1 base, there was a span of 6 bases. Germline CDR1 KGHSH, CDR2 LQKENI. The CDR3 loop is CASSPTTNTEAFF. CDR3 bases: TGTGCCAGCTCACCTACAACGAACACTGAAGCTTTCTTT.

The chain links TRBV28 to TRBJ2-4, with D uncertain. This CDR3 comprises 15 residues. From germline, CDR1 is MDHEN and CDR2 SYDVKM. Trimming removed 5 bases at V and 0 bases at J, with 11 bases between. The CDR3 DNA sequence: TGTGCCAGCAGTCAAGGAGCAGTAGCCAAAAACATTCAGTACTTC. Translated, it gives CASSQGAVAKNIQYF.

The chain links TRBV5-1 to TRBJ2-1; TRBD2 matches at 9 bases. This CDR3 comprises 14 residues. Germline-derived CDR1 and CDR2 are SGHRS and YFSETQ. J lost 3 bases, V lost 5 bases, and 3 bases had no gene match. The CDR3 loop is CASSTSGFYNEQFF. For the CDR3, the DNA is TGCGCCAGCAGTACTAGCGGGTTCTACAATGAGCAGTTCTTC.

The gene calls are TRBV5-6 and TRBJ2-1; 7 bases agree with TRBD1. Germline lookup yields CDR1 SGHDT and CDR2 YYEEEE. The length of the CDR3 is 15 residues. V was pared by 1 base and J by 5 bases, with 6 bases of the junction left unmatched. CDR3 sequence (DNA): TGTGCCAGCAGCTTGATGAGGGGGCCGGACAATGAGCAGTTCTTC. It specifies CASSLMRGPDNEQFF.

The chain employs TRBV18 and TRBJ1-4; 10 nucleotides line up with TRBD1. The germline V gene has CDR1 KGHSH and CDR2 LQKENI. V trimming: 4 bases; J trimming: 4 bases; junction bases outside the gene matches: 3. This CDR3 is 15 amino acids long. CDR3 region: CASSRDRGNNEKLFF. The CDR3 DNA sequence: TGTGCCAGCTCACGGGACAGGGGCAATAATGAAAAACTGTTTTTT.

The chain joins TRBV19 to TRBJ1-5; a possible D gene is TRBD1 (6 bases). Germline loops: CDR1 LNHDA, CDR2 SQIVND (reference sequence). The CDR3 extends over 14 amino acids. The germline V and J ends were trimmed by 1 base and 12 bases, with 16 bases remaining between them. CDR3 in DNA: TGTGCCAGTAGTATAGCCGCACAGGGTTGGGGCCAGCATTTT. This translates into CASSIAAQGWGQHF. Full variable domain (outside the CDR3, taken from reference TRBV19 and TRBJ1-5): DGGITQSPKYLFRKEGQNVTLSCEQNLNHDAMYWYRQDPGQGLRLIYYSQIVNDFQKGDIAEGYSVSREKKESFPLTVTSAQKNPTAFYLCASSIAAQGWGQHFGDGTRLSIL.

This clone was counted between two and nine times. The rearrangement links TRBV28 to TRBJ1-6; 7 bases agree with TRBD1. V was pared by 7 bases and J by 6 bases, with 12 bases of the junction left unmatched. This CDR3 region has 16 residues. The germline CDR1 and CDR2 sequences are MDHEN and SYDVKM. The CDR3 sequence is CASTKQGTSANSPLHF. In DNA, the CDR3 is TGTGCCAGCACTAAACAGGGGACTTCGGCTAATTCACCCCTCCACTTT.

The chain uses TRBV28 and TRBJ2-3; 8 bases line up with TRBD2. Trimming at V came to 4 bases and at J to 4 bases, leaving 10 bases not matched to a gene. CDR1 and CDR2 (germline): MDHEN, SYDVKM. The CDR3 spans 16 residues. The CDR3 region is CASSSPGLGGSDTQYF. The DNA for the CDR3 is TGTGCCAGCAGTTCTCCGGGACTAGGGGGGTCAGATACGCAGTATTTT.

This clone is a singleton in its sample. The chain combines TRBV19 with TRBJ1-5; tentative D call: TRBD1 (5 bases). V lost 5 bases, J lost 3 bases, and 14 bases lay in between. Germline V gene sequence: CDR1 LNHDA, CDR2 SQIVND (reference sequence). The length of the CDR3 is 15 residues. CDR3 bases: TGTGCCAGTAGTCCTCGCAGGGTTCCCAATCAGCCCCAGCATTTT. Amino acid sequence: CASSPRRVPNQPQHF.

This clone was seen just once. The chain links TRBV6-2 or TRBV6-3 to TRBJ2-1; D might be TRBD2 (5 bases). The V gene's germline CDR1 is MNHEY and CDR2 SVGEGT. V was clipped by 4 bases and J by 7 bases, with 20 bases between them. This CDR3 has 16 amino acids. The DNA for the CDR3 is TGTGCCAGCAGTTCTTTGGTGGGAGTAGGCGGTAATGAGCAGTTCTTC. Protein sequence: CASSSLVGVGGNEQFF.

The chain recombines TRBV20-1 with TRBJ2-1, with unresolved D. The germline V and J ends were trimmed by 3 bases and 9 bases, with 15 bases remaining between them. The CDR3 loop spans 13 amino acids. Germline CDR1 DFQATT, CDR2 SNEGSKA (reference sequence). This CDR3 is CSASEFRQGEQFF. Here the CDR3 DNA reads TGCAGTGCTAGTGAATTCAGGCAAGGTGAGCAGTTCTTC.

This clone came up a few times. J is TRBJ2-3 and V is TRBV12-3 or TRBV12-4; TRBD1 might be the D (6 bases). Between the trimmed V and J ends, which lost 6 bases and 6 bases, there was a span of 7 bases. The CDR3 length is 11 residues. The CDR3 sequence is CASRRGDTQYF. The CDR3 region has the DNA TGTGCCAGCAGGAGGGGGGATACGCAGTATTTT.

The V and J genes are TRBV5-1 and TRBJ2-5; 7 bases map to TRBD1. The germline V gene encodes CDR1 SGHRS and CDR2 YFSETQ. There are 14 residues in the CDR3. The J segment lost 2 bases and the V segment lost 4 bases, leaving 5 bases of the junction unmatched. The CDR3 sequence: CASSIPGQQETQYF. The DNA for the CDR3 is TGCGCCAGCAGCATACCGGGACAGCAAGAGACCCAGTACTTC.

This clone was recorded only once. The chain carries TRBV7-6 and TRBJ1-1, with a tentative D call TRBD1 (6 bases). This CDR3 is 14 amino acids long. V was cut by 5 bases and J by 5 bases, with 15 bases left in between. The V gene's germline CDR1 is SGHVS and CDR2 FNYEAQ. CDR3 amino acids: CASSPGEGGTEAFF. CDR3 in DNA: TGTGCCAGCAGCCCTGGGGAGGGGGGTACTGAAGCTTTCTTT.

This chain joins TRBV19 and TRBJ1-1; tentatively, D is TRBD1 (6 bases). V was clipped by 7 bases and J by 1 base, with 13 bases between them. Looked up from germline, CDR1 is LNHDA and CDR2 is SQIVND (reference sequence). CDR3 length: 14 residues. The CDR3 reads CASTMGTKNTEAFF. The CDR3, as DNA: TGTGCCAGTACCATGGGGACAAAGAACACTGAAGCTTTCTTT.

The rearrangement joins TRBV11-3 to TRBJ2-3; 9 nucleotides match TRBD2. The CDR3 is 17 amino acids. V lost 1 base to trimming and J lost 2 bases; unmatched junction nucleotides: 7. Germline loops: CDR1 SGHNT, CDR2 YENEEA. The CDR3 DNA reads TGTGCCAGCAGCTTAGGCGCTAGCGGGGCTACCACAGATACGCAGTATTTT. Translating it yields CASSLGASGATTDTQYF.

The chain couples TRBV15 to TRBJ1-4; a possible D gene is TRBD1 (5 bases). The CDR3 has 18 residues. Germline-derived CDR1 and CDR2 are LNHNV and YYDKDF (reference sequence). V was cut by 1 base and J by 4 bases, with 19 bases left in between. As DNA, the CDR3 is TGTGCCACCAGCAGAGCGGCAGGCGGGACGGACTATAATGAAAAACTGTTTTTT. It specifies CATSRAAGGTDYNEKLFF.